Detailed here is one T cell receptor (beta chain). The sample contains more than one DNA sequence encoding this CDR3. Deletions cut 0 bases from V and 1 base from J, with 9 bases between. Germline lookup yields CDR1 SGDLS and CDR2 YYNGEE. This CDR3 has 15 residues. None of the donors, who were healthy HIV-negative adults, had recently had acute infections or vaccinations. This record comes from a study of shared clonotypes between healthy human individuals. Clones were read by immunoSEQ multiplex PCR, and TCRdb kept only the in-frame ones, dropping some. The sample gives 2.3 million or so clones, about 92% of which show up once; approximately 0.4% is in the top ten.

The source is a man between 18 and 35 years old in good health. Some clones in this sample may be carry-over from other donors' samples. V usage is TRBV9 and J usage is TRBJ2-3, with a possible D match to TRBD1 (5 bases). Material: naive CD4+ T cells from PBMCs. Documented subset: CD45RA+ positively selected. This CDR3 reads CASSVGRGGTDTQYF. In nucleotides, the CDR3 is TGTGCCAGCAGCGTAGGAAGGGGCGGCACAGATACGCAGTATTTT.